The clone carrying this T cell receptor beta chain came up once. Antigen specificity is unknown. TCRdb fed the RT-PCR reads into MiXCR, producing one record per CDR3 protein. The sample lists about 520,000 distinct CDR3 sequences, 25% seen once, with approximately 2% in the top ten. The data derive from a study of response to subunit inactivated influenza vaccine. From germline, CDR1 is SGHRS and CDR2 YFSETQ. The CDR3 loop spans 16 amino acids. Between the trimmed V and J ends, which lost 0 bases and 6 bases, there was a span of 16 bases. General study findings and limits: Each seasonal influenza vaccination, the authors suggested, recruits few new T cells.

The material sequenced was CD4+ T cells sorted from PBMCs, taken roughly 5 days after vaccination. This rearrangement joins TRBV5-1 to TRBJ2-1; no definite D call. This receptor was obtained from a man aged 50-59 years who received an inactivated influenza vaccine. CDR3 DNA: TGCGCCAGCAGCTTGGTTGGAGCGAGCGAGTTCAATGAGCAGTTCTTC. Translated: CASSLVGASEFNEQFF.